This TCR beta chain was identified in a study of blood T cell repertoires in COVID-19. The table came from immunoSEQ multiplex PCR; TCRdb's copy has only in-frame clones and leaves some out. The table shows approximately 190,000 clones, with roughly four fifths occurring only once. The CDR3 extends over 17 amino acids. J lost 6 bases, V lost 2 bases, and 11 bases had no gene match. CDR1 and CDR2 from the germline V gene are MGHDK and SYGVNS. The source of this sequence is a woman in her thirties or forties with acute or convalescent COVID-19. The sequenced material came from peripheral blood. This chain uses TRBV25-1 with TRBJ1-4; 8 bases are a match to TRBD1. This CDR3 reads CASSELPDRASDEKLFF. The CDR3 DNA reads TGTGCCAGCAGTGAACTGCCGGACAGGGCTTCCGATGAAAAACTGTTTTTT.